The clone carrying this TCR beta chain has only one observation. No antigen is known for it. The missing conserved phenylalanine or tryptophan at the end of this CDR3 makes a read error likely. CDR1 and CDR2 (germline): SGHTA, FQGTGA. The CDR3 consists of 17 residues. The junction had 7 bases not matched to a gene; V was cut back by 5 bases and J by 0 bases. These data come from a study of post-analysis software for immune sequencing data. Notes on the study in general: Multiple sclerosis patients showed significantly lower normalized Chao1 diversity than controls did. Patients showed TRBV5-6, TRBV5-1 and TRBV20-1 among 4 or 5 TRBV segments more frequent than in controls.

Built from TCR beta cDNA, the libraries had unique molecular identifiers in them. TCRdb fed the PCR reads into MiXCR, producing one record per CDR3 protein. The sample consists of 750,000 to 950,000 distinct CDR3 sequences, approximately 53% of them appearing once. This rearrangement joins TRBV7-3 to TRBJ2-6; 7 nucleotides match TRBD2. The TCR was taken from a girl aged 5 to 17 with multiple sclerosis. Sequenced sample: blood. CDR3 sequence reads: CASSPNGGGSGANVLTL. DNA of the CDR3: TGTGCCAGCAGCCCAAATGGGGGGGGCTCTGGGGCCAACGTCCTGACTTTG.